The entry below gives a single T cell receptor beta chain sequence along with its context. Antigen: not known. The CDR3 is 14 amino acids. CDR1 and CDR2 (germline): LNHNV, YYDKDF (reference sequence). V lost 0 bases to trimming and J lost 7 bases, with 9 bases between them. Here immunoSEQ multiplex PCR was the method, and the copy in TCRdb shows in-frame clones only, minus some. The sample shows about 59,000 clones, 80% to 90% of them seen only once. The sample is drawn from a study of T cells in localized non-small cell lung cancer. Study findings and constraints: Since sequencing was restricted to only one region of the tumor, intratumor heterogeneity remains a possibility. In the blood, greater T cell density corresponded to longer overall survival. The appearance of a median approximately 55 of the top 100 tumor clones was seen in adjacent lung. Adjacent uninvolved lung tissue had the highest T cell clonality, exceeding tumor.

The source material was peripheral blood, sampled before any cancer treatment. This receptor was taken from a man aged 40 to 70 with stage I squamous cell lung carcinoma. V usage is TRBV15 and J usage is TRBJ2-2, with D uncertain. CDR3: CATSRDTRLGELFF. The CDR3 region has the DNA TGTGCCACCAGCAGAGATACCCGGCTCGGGGAGCTGTTTTTT.